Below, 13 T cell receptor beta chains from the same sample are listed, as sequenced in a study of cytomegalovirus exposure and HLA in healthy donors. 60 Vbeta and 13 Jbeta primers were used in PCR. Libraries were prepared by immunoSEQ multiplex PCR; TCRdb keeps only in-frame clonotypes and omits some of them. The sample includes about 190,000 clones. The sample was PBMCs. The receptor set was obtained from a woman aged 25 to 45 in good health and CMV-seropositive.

CDR3 loop: CASSWGLAGLYNEQFF. Written as DNA, the CDR3 is TGCGCCAGCAGCTGGGGACTAGCGGGACTCTACAATGAGCAGTTCTTC. This chain links TRBV5-1 with TRBJ2-1; 13 nucleotides match TRBD2. The length of the CDR3 is 16 residues. J gave up 3 bases and V 3 bases, and 3 bases lay outside the gene matches. Germline V gene lookup returns CDR1 SGHRS and CDR2 YFSETQ.

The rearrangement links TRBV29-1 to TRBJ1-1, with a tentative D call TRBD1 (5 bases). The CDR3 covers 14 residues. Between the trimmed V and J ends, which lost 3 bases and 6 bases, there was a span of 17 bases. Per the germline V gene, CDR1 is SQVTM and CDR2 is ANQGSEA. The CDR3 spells CSVESRVWGAEAFF. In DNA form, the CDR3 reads TGCAGCGTTGAGTCCCGGGTGTGGGGGGCTGAAGCTTTCTTT. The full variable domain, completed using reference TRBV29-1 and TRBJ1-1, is SAVISQKPSRDICQRGTSLTIQCQVDSQVTMMFWYRQQPGQSLTLIATANQGSEATYESGFVIDKFPISRPNLTFSTLTVSNMSPEDSSIYLCSVESRVWGAEAFFGQGTRLTVV.

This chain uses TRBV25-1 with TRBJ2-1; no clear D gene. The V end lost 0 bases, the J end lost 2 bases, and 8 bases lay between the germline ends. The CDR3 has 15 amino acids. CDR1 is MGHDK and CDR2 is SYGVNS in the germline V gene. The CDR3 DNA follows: TGTGCCAGCAGTGAATATCAGTTGCCCTACAATGAGCAGTTCTTC. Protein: CASSEYQLPYNEQFF.

The CDR3 bases are TGTGCCAGCAGTGAATCCGGACAGGGGGCCGGAAAGAACACTGAAGCTTTCTTT. Its translation is CASSESGQGAGKNTEAFF. This sequence joins TRBV25-1 and TRBJ1-1; TRBD1 matches 11 bases. The junction had 8 bases not matched to a gene; V was cut back by 1 base and J by 1 base. This CDR3 region has 18 residues. CDR1 is MGHDK, CDR2 SYGVNS, per germline.

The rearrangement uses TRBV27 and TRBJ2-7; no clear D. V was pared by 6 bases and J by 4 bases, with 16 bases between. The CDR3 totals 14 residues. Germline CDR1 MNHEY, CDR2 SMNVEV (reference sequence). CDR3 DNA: TGTGCCAGCAGGATTAGACTCGGCTGGTACGAGCAGTACTTC. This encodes CASRIRLGWYEQYF.

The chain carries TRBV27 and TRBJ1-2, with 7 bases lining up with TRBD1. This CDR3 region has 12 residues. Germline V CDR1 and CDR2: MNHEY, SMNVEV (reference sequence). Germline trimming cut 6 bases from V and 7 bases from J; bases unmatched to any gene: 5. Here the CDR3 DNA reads TGTGCCAGCAGGACAGGGTCCCGTGGCTACACCTTC. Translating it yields CASRTGSRGYTF.

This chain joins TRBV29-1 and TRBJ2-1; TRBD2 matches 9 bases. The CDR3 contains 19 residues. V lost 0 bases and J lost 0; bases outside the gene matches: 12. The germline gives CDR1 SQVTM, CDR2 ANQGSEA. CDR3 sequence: CSVEDGREGWWGSYNEQFF. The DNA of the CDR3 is TGCAGCGTTGAAGATGGGCGGGAGGGGTGGTGGGGCTCCTACAATGAGCAGTTCTTC.

This CDR3 is CASKPAANYGYTF. The CDR3 region has the DNA TGTGCCAGTAAGCCCGCGGCTAACTATGGCTACACCTTC. The chain couples TRBV19 to TRBJ1-2; D remains unclear. This CDR3 is 13 amino acids long. Germline V gives CDR1 LNHDA, CDR2 SQIVND (reference sequence). V dropped 7 bases and J dropped 0 bases, with 9 bases sitting between them.

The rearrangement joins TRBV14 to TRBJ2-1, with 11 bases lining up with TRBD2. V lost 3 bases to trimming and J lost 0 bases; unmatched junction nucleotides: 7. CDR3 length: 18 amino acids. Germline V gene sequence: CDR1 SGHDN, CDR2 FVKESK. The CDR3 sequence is CASSHLAGGPGSYNEQFF. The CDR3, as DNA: TGTGCCAGCAGCCATCTAGCGGGAGGCCCAGGCTCCTACAATGAGCAGTTCTTC.

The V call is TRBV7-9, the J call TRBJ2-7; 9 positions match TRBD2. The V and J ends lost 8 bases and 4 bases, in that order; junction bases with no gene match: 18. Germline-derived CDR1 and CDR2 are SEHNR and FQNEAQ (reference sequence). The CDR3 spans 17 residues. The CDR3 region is CASGGTRRRGGLYEQYF. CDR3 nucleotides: TGTGCCAGCGGCGGCACGCGGCGGCGGGGGGGCCTGTACGAGCAGTACTTC. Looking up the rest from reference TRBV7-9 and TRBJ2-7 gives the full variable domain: DTGVSQNPRHKITKRGQNVTFRCDPISEHNRLYWYRQTLGQGPEFLTYFQNEAQLEKSRLLSDRFSAERPKGSFSTLEIQRTEQGDSAMYLCASGGTRRRGGLYEQYFGPGTRLTVT.

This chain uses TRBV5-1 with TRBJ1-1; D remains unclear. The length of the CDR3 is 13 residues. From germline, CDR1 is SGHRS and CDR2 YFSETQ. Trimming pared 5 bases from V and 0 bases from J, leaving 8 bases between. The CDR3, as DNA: TGCGCCAGCAGGACGGGGATGAACACTGAAGCTTTCTTT. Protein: CASRTGMNTEAFF.

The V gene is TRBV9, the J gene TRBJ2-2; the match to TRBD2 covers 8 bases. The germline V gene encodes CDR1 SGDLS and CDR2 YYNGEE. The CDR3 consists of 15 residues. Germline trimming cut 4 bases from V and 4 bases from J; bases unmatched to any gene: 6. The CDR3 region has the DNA TGTGCCAGCAGCCTCGGGAGGGCCATCACCGGGGAGCTGTTTTTT. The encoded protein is CASSLGRAITGELFF.

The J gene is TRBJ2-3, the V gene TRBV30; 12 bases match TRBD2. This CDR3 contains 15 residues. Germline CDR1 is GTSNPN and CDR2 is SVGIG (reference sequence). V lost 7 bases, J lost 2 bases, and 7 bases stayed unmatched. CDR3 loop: CASNLAGGTTDTQYF. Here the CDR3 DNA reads TGTGCCTCGAATCTAGCGGGAGGGACCACAGATACGCAGTATTTT. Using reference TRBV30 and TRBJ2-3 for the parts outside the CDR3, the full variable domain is SQTIHQWPATLVQPVGSPLSLECTVEGTSNPNLYWYRQAAGRGLQLLFYSVGIGQISSEVPQNLSASRPQDRQFILSSKKLLLSDSGFYLCASNLAGGTTDTQYFGPGTRLTVL.